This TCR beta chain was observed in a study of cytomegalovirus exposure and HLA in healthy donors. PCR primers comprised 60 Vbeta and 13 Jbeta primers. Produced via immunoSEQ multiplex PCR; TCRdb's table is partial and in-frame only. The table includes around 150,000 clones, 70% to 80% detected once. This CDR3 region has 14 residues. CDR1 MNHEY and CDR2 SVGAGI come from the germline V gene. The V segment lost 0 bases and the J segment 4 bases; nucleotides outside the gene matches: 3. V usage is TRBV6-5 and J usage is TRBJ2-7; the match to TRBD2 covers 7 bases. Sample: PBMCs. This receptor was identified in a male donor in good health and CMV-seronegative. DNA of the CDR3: TGTGCCAGCAGTTACTCGGTTAGCGGGTACGAGCAGTACTTC. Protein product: CASSYSVSGYEQYF.